This T cell receptor beta chain is from a study of naive and memory T cell subsets. Findings and limits, study-wide: Possibly reflecting memory cells re-expressing CD45RA, a few larger clonotypes occurred in naive repertoires, especially CD8.

Details on this clonotype: The antigen remains unidentified.

This CDR3 has 17 amino acids. V lost 0 bases and J lost 7; bases outside the gene matches: 12. From germline, CDR1 is SGHRS and CDR2 YFSETQ. Both TRBC1 and TRBC2 were covered by a beta constant-region primer of two equimolar oligonucleotides. Nested alpha and beta constant-region primers with the SP2 primer drove four PCR rounds on ligated cDNA. TCRdb reprocessed the UMI-ligation and nested PCR reads via MiXCR and lists one record per CDR3 protein. The sample has 140,000 to 150,000 distinct CDR3 sequences, 22% seen once. CMV status came from CD4+ T cell IFNgamma after overnight CMV lysate stimulation of fresh PBMCs. Sequential positive selection took CD4 T cells first, then CD8 T cells.

The sequencing sample was made of naive CD4+ T cells from blood. The genes are TRBV5-1 and TRBJ2-3; TRBD2 matches 9 bases. The origin of this receptor is a human donor in good health. CDR3 region: CASSLVPAGGQQHTQYF. The CDR3 DNA reads as TGCGCCAGCAGCTTGGTCCCCGCGGGAGGGCAGCAACATACGCAGTATTTT.